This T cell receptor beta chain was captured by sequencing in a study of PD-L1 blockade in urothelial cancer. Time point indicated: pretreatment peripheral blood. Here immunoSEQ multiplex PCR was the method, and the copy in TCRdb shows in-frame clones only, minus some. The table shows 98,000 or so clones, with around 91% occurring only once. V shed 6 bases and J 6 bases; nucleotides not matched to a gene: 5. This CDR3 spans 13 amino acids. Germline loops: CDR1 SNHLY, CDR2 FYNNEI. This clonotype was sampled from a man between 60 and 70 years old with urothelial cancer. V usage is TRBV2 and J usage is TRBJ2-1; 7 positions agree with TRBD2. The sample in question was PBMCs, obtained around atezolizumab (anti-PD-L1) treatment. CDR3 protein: CASSVLASNEQFF. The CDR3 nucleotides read TGTGCCAGCAGCGTACTAGCGAGCAATGAGCAGTTCTTC. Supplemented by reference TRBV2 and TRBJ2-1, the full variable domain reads EPEVTQTPSHQVTQMGQEVILRCVPISNHLYFYWYRQILGQKVEFLVSFYNNEISEKSEIFDDQFSVERPDGSNFTLKIRSTKLEDSAMYFCASSVLASNEQFFGPGTRLTVL.